Listed here are 30 T cell receptor beta chains from one sample, sequenced in a study of blood T cell repertoires in COVID-19. Produced via immunoSEQ multiplex PCR; TCRdb's table is partial and in-frame only. The data hold about 52,000 clones, with over 75% observed a single time. The specimen sequenced was peripheral blood. The receptors come from a man at least 80 years old with COVID-19, enrolled during active disease.

In DNA, the CDR3 is TGTGCCAGCAGCGTCCAAGACAGTTTAAGGTGGGGCAATGAGCAGTTCTTC. Translated: CASSVQDSLRWGNEQFF. V is TRBV9 and J is TRBJ2-1; D is possibly TRBD1 (5 bases). CDR1 and CDR2 from the germline V gene are SGDLS and YYNGEE. The CDR3 contains 17 residues. The V end was cut by 2 bases, the J end by 6 bases, with 21 bases between.

The chain carries TRBV19 and TRBJ1-2, with a possible D match to TRBD1 (5 bases). The CDR3 totals 13 residues. Germline loops: CDR1 LNHDA, CDR2 SQIVND (reference sequence). V gave up 4 bases and J gave up 4 bases, with 10 bases separating them. In DNA, the CDR3 is TGTGCCAGTAGTAGTCCGGGACTCTATGGCTACACCTTC. This encodes CASSSPGLYGYTF.

The chain is built from TRBV11-2 and TRBJ2-3; 8 bases align to TRBD2. The length of the CDR3 is 16 residues. V trimming: 3 bases; J trimming: 8 bases; junction bases outside the gene matches: 13. Germline V CDR1 and CDR2: SGHAT, FQNNGV. The DNA of the CDR3 is TGTGCCAGCAGCTTCGGGAGGGCCGGTTTCTACGGTACGCAGTATTTT. This sequence encodes CASSFGRAGFYGTQYF.

The chain couples TRBV27 to TRBJ2-6, with 10 bases lining up with TRBD1. V lost 5 bases, J lost 0 bases, and 7 bases stayed unmatched. This CDR3 comprises 18 residues. The germline V gene has CDR1 MNHEY and CDR2 SMNVEV (reference sequence). CDR3 amino acids: CASSHRTGGTSGANVLTF. The CDR3, as DNA: TGTGCCAGCAGTCATAGGACAGGGGGGACCTCTGGGGCCAACGTCCTGACTTTC.

The V call is TRBV19, the J call TRBJ1-3, with D possibly being TRBD1 (6 bases). Germline V gene sequence: CDR1 LNHDA, CDR2 SQIVND (reference sequence). The germline V and J ends were trimmed by 3 bases and 0 bases, with 12 bases remaining between them. CDR3 length: 16 residues. The DNA for the CDR3 is TGTGCCAGTAGTATCGCGGGGGGCAGCTCTGGAAACACCATATATTTT. Protein sequence: CASSIAGGSSGNTIYF.

This chain links TRBV29-1 with TRBJ1-1; TRBD1 agrees at 10 bases. Germline V gives CDR1 SQVTM, CDR2 ANQGSEA. There are 14 residues in the CDR3. Trimming at V came to 5 bases and at J to 5 bases, leaving 8 bases not matched to a gene. The CDR3 DNA sequence: TGCAGCGTTAGTACTGACAGGGGGCGGACTGAAGCTTTCTTT. This sequence encodes CSVSTDRGRTEAFF.

This chain links TRBV14 with TRBJ1-1, with 7 bases that match TRBD1. From germline, CDR1 is SGHDN and CDR2 FVKESK. The CDR3 is 15 residues long. V shed 4 bases and J 7 bases; nucleotides not matched to a gene: 12. CDR3 protein: CASSLMDRPFGEAFF. For the CDR3, the DNA is TGTGCCAGCAGCCTCATGGACAGGCCGTTCGGTGAAGCTTTCTTT.

The chain has TRBV10-2 and TRBJ2-5; 11 bases align to TRBD2. This CDR3 is built from 14 residues. CDR1 and CDR2 (germline): WSHSY, SAAADI. After removal of 5 bases from V and 4 bases from J, the junction contained 3 bases not matched to a gene. CDR3 loop: CASSTSGRAETQYF. The CDR3 DNA follows: TGCGCCAGCAGTACTAGCGGGAGAGCAGAGACCCAGTACTTC.

The chain has TRBV5-1 and TRBJ2-3; D is perhaps TRBD1 (6 bases). This CDR3 has 13 residues. V gave up 4 bases and J gave up 3 bases, with 9 bases separating them. Per germline, CDR1 SGHRS and CDR2 YFSETQ. CDR3 region: CASSPGQTDTQYF. The CDR3 nucleotides are TGCGCCAGCAGCCCCGGACAGACAGATACGCAGTATTTT.

The CDR3 nucleotides read TGTGCCACCAGCAGAGATCTCGGGGGAATGCATGGCTACACCTTC. Translation gives CATSRDLGGMHGYTF. The rearrangement links TRBV15 to TRBJ1-2, with D maybe TRBD1 (5 bases). The V gene lost 0 bases and the J gene lost 6 bases, with 14 bases spanning the gap. Germline V gene lookup returns CDR1 LNHNV and CDR2 YYDKDF (reference sequence). The CDR3 contains 15 residues.

This rearrangement joins TRBV11-2 to TRBJ2-5; maybe TRBD1 (5 bases). V gave up 8 bases and J gave up 4 bases, with 20 bases separating them. Germline CDR1 and CDR2: SGHAT and FQNNGV. This CDR3 comprises 15 residues. This CDR3 is CASRTELAGRETQYF. CDR3 DNA: TGTGCCAGCCGAACTGAATTGGCAGGGCGAGAGACCCAGTACTTC.

The chain uses TRBV18 and TRBJ2-5; 11 bases align to TRBD2. CDR1 is KGHSH and CDR2 is LQKENI in the germline V gene. The CDR3 sequence is 15 residues long. Trimming removed 0 bases from V and 5 bases from J; junction bases left unmatched: 2. CDR3 sequence (DNA): TGTGCCAGCTCACCACCTAGCGGGAGGGTCGAGACCCAGTACTTC. Its protein is CASSPPSGRVETQYF.

This rearrangement joins TRBV7-6 to TRBJ1-1; a weak D match, TRBD1 (5 bases). Germline V gene sequence: CDR1 SGHVS, CDR2 FNYEAQ. CDR3 length: 11 amino acids. Between the trimmed V and J ends, which lost 1 base and 8 bases, there was a span of 5 bases. The CDR3 region has the DNA TGTGCCAGCAGCTTAGAGGGGGAAGCTTTCTTT. Its translation: CASSLEGEAFF.

The V call is TRBV5-1, the J call TRBJ1-1; no clear D. V was pared by 4 bases and J by 1 base, with 14 bases between. The V gene's germline CDR1 is SGHRS and CDR2 YFSETQ. This CDR3 is built from 15 residues. CDR3 in DNA: TGCGCCAGCAGCACCATGGGAGTTGGGAACACTGAAGCTTTCTTT. It encodes CASSTMGVGNTEAFF.

V usage is TRBV9 and J usage is TRBJ1-1; no clear D. Germline lookup yields CDR1 SGDLS and CDR2 YYNGEE. This CDR3 spans 15 amino acids. Trimming stripped 4 bases from V and 5 bases from J, with 18 bases between. CDR3 in amino acids: CASSKTGPPGTEAFF. DNA for the CDR3: TGTGCCAGCAGCAAAACCGGACCCCCGGGGACTGAAGCTTTCTTT.

The chain joins TRBV18 to TRBJ1-4, with D possibly matching TRBD1 (5 bases). The germline CDR1 and CDR2 sequences are KGHSH and LQKENI. V was cut by 0 bases and J by 7 bases, with 18 bases left in between. The CDR3 extends over 17 amino acids. The CDR3: CASSPPGLTGVSEKLFF. In DNA, the CDR3 is TGTGCCAGCTCACCACCGGGGCTCACCGGAGTGTCTGAAAAACTGTTTTTT.

V usage is TRBV3-1 (or the pseudogene TRBV3-2) and J usage is TRBJ1-5; the match to TRBD1 covers 7 bases. The germline V gene encodes CDR1 LGHDT and CDR2 YNNKEL (reference sequence). The CDR3 has 14 amino acids. Trimming took 6 bases from V and 9 from J; bases not matched to a gene: 11. This CDR3 is CASSRPGGRWPQHF. The CDR3 region has the DNA TGTGCCAGCAGTCGTCCAGGGGGACGATGGCCCCAGCATTTT.

The chain is built from TRBV7-2 and TRBJ2-2; 14 bases are a match to TRBD2. CDR1 is SGHTA, CDR2 FQGNSA, per germline. The CDR3 extends over 19 amino acids. Unmatched junction bases numbered 6, after V lost 1 base and J lost 2 bases. This CDR3 is CASSLERLAGGLNTGELFF. In DNA form, the CDR3 reads TGTGCCAGCAGCTTAGAACGACTAGCGGGAGGGCTTAACACCGGGGAGCTGTTTTTT.

The chain uses TRBV4-3 and TRBJ2-1; D is undetermined. V was clipped by 1 base and J by 0 bases, with 7 bases between them. Germline CDR1 LGHNA, CDR2 YSLEER. The CDR3 is 15 amino acids. CDR3 protein: CASSQALSSYNEQFF. CDR3 DNA sequence: TGCGCCAGCAGCCAAGCTCTTAGCTCCTACAATGAGCAGTTCTTC.

The chain combines TRBV6-5 with TRBJ1-2; D not certain. The CDR3 consists of 16 residues. The ends were cut back, 0 bases at V and 6 bases at J, with 17 bases in the middle. The germline V gene encodes CDR1 MNHEY and CDR2 SVGAGI. CDR3 loop: CASSYSNPGRWNGYTF. CDR3 bases: TGTGCCAGCAGTTACTCGAATCCCGGGAGGTGGAATGGCTACACCTTC.

CDR3 bases: TGTGCCAGTAGTGTCCGGGATAACTCCTACGAGCAGTACTTC. Its protein product is CASSVRDNSYEQYF. This chain links TRBV19 with TRBJ2-7; D is perhaps TRBD2 (5 bases). Trimming cost V 5 bases and J 0 bases, with 11 bases left between them. Germline loops: CDR1 LNHDA, CDR2 SQIVND (reference sequence). This CDR3 has 14 amino acids.

The chain links TRBV29-1 to TRBJ2-5, with TRBD2 matching over 12 bases. The CDR3 contains 16 residues. J was trimmed by 4 bases and V by 4 bases; bases with no gene match: 10. In germline, CDR1 is SQVTM, CDR2 ANQGSEA. In DNA, the CDR3 is TGCAGCGTTGTCATGGCTAGCGGGGGGGCCGCAGAGACCCAGTACTTC. Residues: CSVVMASGGAAETQYF.

The genes are TRBV6-2 or TRBV6-3 and TRBJ1-5; weak D call: TRBD1 (6 bases). Germline CDR1 MNHEY, CDR2 SVGEGT. Trimming stripped 5 bases from V and 0 bases from J, with 11 bases between. The CDR3 extends over 15 amino acids. Written as DNA, the CDR3 is TGTGCCAGCAGTCCCGGGACATATAGCAATCAGCCCCAGCATTTT. Its translation is CASSPGTYSNQPQHF.

The rearrangement links TRBV19 to TRBJ2-5; 15 bases match TRBD2. The CDR3 runs to 17 residues. Looked up from germline, CDR1 is LNHDA and CDR2 is SQIVND (reference sequence). Losses at the gene ends were 4 bases for V and 1 base for J; bases not matched to a gene: 4. CDR3 nucleotide sequence: TGTGCCAGTAGTAGGGGACTAGCGGGGGGAGTCCAAGAGACCCAGTACTTC. This encodes CASSRGLAGGVQETQYF.

The chain uses TRBV6-1 and TRBJ2-3, with D perhaps TRBD2 (6 bases). The CDR3 sequence is 15 residues long. V lost 2 bases, J lost 0 bases, and 9 bases lay in between. Germline assignment: CDR1 MNHNS and CDR2 SASEGT. This chain's CDR3 is CASSELATSTDTQYF. CDR3 bases: TGTGCCAGCAGTGAACTAGCGACCAGCACAGATACGCAGTATTTT.

The chain has TRBV9 and TRBJ1-1; 10 nucleotides line up with TRBD1. This CDR3 comprises 18 residues. The V gene end was trimmed by 3 bases and the J gene end by 1 base; junction bases not matched to a gene: 12. From germline, CDR1 is SGDLS and CDR2 YYNGEE. CDR3 in amino acids: CASSENPRDRGGNTEAFF. The DNA of the CDR3 is TGTGCCAGCAGCGAAAACCCCCGGGACAGGGGAGGGAACACTGAAGCTTTCTTT.

V is TRBV5-4 and J is TRBJ1-2, with D uncertain. V shed 4 bases and J shed 4 bases, with 17 bases lying between them. Germline assignment: CDR1 SGHNT and CDR2 YYREEE (reference sequence). The CDR3 extends over 15 amino acids. The CDR3 here is CASSPPAGRSYGYTF. CDR3 DNA sequence: TGTGCCAGCAGCCCCCCGGCGGGAAGATCCTATGGCTACACCTTC.

J is TRBJ2-3 and V is TRBV7-2; 10 bases match TRBD2. Trimming cost V 5 bases and J 2 bases; bases outside gene matches: 7. Germline V gene lookup returns CDR1 SGHTA and CDR2 FQGNSA. This CDR3 is 16 amino acids long. The CDR3, as DNA: TGTGCCAGCAGCCTTCATAGCGGGGGGTCCACAGATACGCAGTATTTT. It yields the protein CASSLHSGGSTDTQYF.

The J gene is TRBJ2-1, the V gene TRBV7-2; possibly TRBD2 for D (6 bases). CDR1 and CDR2 from the germline V gene are SGHTA and FQGNSA. Trimming pared 1 base from V and 1 base from J, leaving 14 bases between. This CDR3 is 17 amino acids long. CDR3: CASSLGLAGRSYNEQFF. The DNA of the CDR3 is TGTGCCAGCAGCTTAGGGCTGGCAGGGAGGTCCTACAATGAGCAGTTCTTC. Supplemented by reference TRBV7-2 and TRBJ2-1, the full variable domain reads GAGVSQSPSNKVTEKGKDVELRCDPISGHTALYWYRQSLGQGLEFLIYFQGNSAPDKSGLPSDRFSAERTGGSVSTLTIQRTQQEDSAVYLCASSLGLAGRSYNEQFFGPGTRLTVL.

There are a few counts of this clone. V is TRBV2 and J is TRBJ1-4; no reliable D call. The germline gives CDR1 SNHLY, CDR2 FYNNEI. The CDR3 runs 13 residues. The ends were cut back, 10 bases at V and 3 bases at J, with 12 bases in the middle. CDR3 sequence reads: CANRNSPNEKLFF. The CDR3 nucleotides are TGTGCCAACCGTAACTCCCCTAATGAAAAACTGTTTTTT.